This T cell receptor beta chain is from a study of blood T cell repertoires in COVID-19. Overall study context: PBMCs, B-cell-depleted T cells, or T cells were the source of the cDNA or gDNA that made up the material.

Assay used: immunoSEQ multiplex PCR; TCRdb lists only in-frame clones, some missing. Of 300,000 or so clones listed, about 83% are singletons. The germline V gene has CDR1 MDHEN and CDR2 SYDVKM. The J segment lost 4 bases and the V segment lost 4 bases, leaving 6 bases of the junction unmatched. This CDR3 has 14 residues. This receptor was obtained from a woman between 45 and 65 years old with acute or convalescent COVID-19. V usage is TRBV28 and J usage is TRBJ1-2; 7 bases match TRBD1. The sample was peripheral blood. The CDR3 region has the DNA TGTGCCAGCAGTTCTCCGACAGGGCTCTATGGCTACACCTTC. Its translation is CASSSPTGLYGYTF.